Each of the 9 T cell receptor beta chains below was sequenced from the same sample in a study of cytomegalovirus exposure and HLA in healthy donors. The PCR was carried out with 60 Vbeta primers and 13 Jbeta primers. Clones were read by immunoSEQ multiplex PCR, and TCRdb kept only the in-frame ones, dropping some. The top ten clones hold 2% to 2.5% of a sample with around 140,000 clones, less than 85% of them seen once. Sequencing was done on a sample of PBMCs. The receptors here all came from a woman aged 60-75 years in good health and CMV-seropositive.

The V and J genes are TRBV11-2 and TRBJ2-5, with TRBD2 matching over 7 bases. The CDR3 is 16 amino acids. V was clipped by 0 bases and J by 1 base; unmatched bases: 5. Germline V gene lookup returns CDR1 SGHAT and CDR2 FQNNGV. The CDR3 DNA follows: TGTGCCAGCAGCTTAGATTTCGCGGGAGCCCAAGAGACCCAGTACTTC. Its protein product is CASSLDFAGAQETQYF.

The V gene is TRBV6-5, the J gene TRBJ2-7; tentatively, D is TRBD1 (5 bases). Between the trimmed V and J ends, which lost 7 bases and 0 bases, there was a span of 16 bases. Germline V gene data show CDR1 as MNHEY and CDR2 as SVGAGI. The CDR3 is 15 amino acids. CDR3 DNA: TGTGCCAGCACCACCCGGCGAAGGGGCTCCTACGAGCAGTACTTC. It specifies CASTTRRRGSYEQYF.

J is TRBJ2-3 and V is TRBV9; D is possibly TRBD2 (5 bases). The CDR3 contains 13 residues. V lost 8 bases and J 2 bases, leaving 12 bases between the germline ends. Germline CDR1 is SGDLS and CDR2 is YYNGEE. CDR3 nucleotides: TGTGCCAGTAATCGACTATCCACAGATACGCAGTATTTT. It is translated as CASNRLSTDTQYF.

The rearrangement uses TRBV19 and TRBJ1-5; D may be TRBD1 (6 bases). CDR3 length equals 15 residues. Germline-derived CDR1 and CDR2 are LNHDA and SQIVND (reference sequence). V was clipped by 3 bases and J by 1 base, with 10 bases between them. The CDR3: CASSIGQTSNQPQHF. In DNA form, the CDR3 reads TGTGCCAGTAGTATCGGACAGACGAGCAATCAGCCCCAGCATTTT. The whole variable domain, filled in from reference TRBV19 and TRBJ1-5, reads DGGITQSPKYLFRKEGQNVTLSCEQNLNHDAMYWYRQDPGQGLRLIYYSQIVNDFQKGDIAEGYSVSREKKESFPLTVTSAQKNPTAFYLCASSIGQTSNQPQHFGDGTRLSIL.

The J gene is TRBJ1-1, the V gene TRBV28; 8 nucleotides match TRBD1. This CDR3 spans 14 amino acids. Germline CDR1 and CDR2: MDHEN and SYDVKM. The V and J ends lost 4 bases and 5 bases, in that order; junction bases with no gene match: 6. CDR3 sequence reads: CASSSSGGRTEAFF. CDR3 nucleotides: TGTGCCAGCAGTTCGTCAGGGGGCAGGACTGAAGCTTTCTTT.

Only a few counts were recorded for this clone. The gene calls are TRBV28 and TRBJ2-1, with D maybe TRBD2 (6 bases). V was clipped by 4 bases and J by 0 bases, with 13 bases between them. Germline-derived CDR1 and CDR2 are MDHEN and SYDVKM. This CDR3 region has 16 residues. CDR3 amino acids: CASSSTGSPSYNEQFF. Written as DNA, the CDR3 is TGTGCCAGCAGTTCCACCGGGAGCCCCTCCTACAATGAGCAGTTCTTC. The full variable domain, its missing parts supplied by reference TRBV28 and TRBJ2-1, is DVKVTQSSRYLVKRTGEKVFLECVQDMDHENMFWYRQDPGLGLRLIYFSYDVKMKEKGDIPEGYSVSREKKERFSLILESASTNQTSMYLCASSSTGSPSYNEQFFGPGTRLTVL.

The chain is built from TRBV10-3 and TRBJ1-5; no firm D call. The V end lost 10 bases, the J end lost 5 bases, and 9 bases lay between the germline ends. Germline V lookup: CDR1 ENHRY, CDR2 SYGVKD. The length of the CDR3 is 11 residues. The CDR3 coding sequence is TGTGCCACGAGAGAGGATCAGCCCCAGCATTTT. Translating gives CATREDQPQHF.

This clone was recorded a few times. The chain carries TRBV6-1 and TRBJ1-1, with D unresolved. Germline CDR1 and CDR2: MNHNS and SASEGT. The CDR3 extends over 14 amino acids. Trimming removed 2 bases at V and 3 bases at J, with 10 bases between. CDR3 sequence (DNA): TGTGCCAGCAGTGAATTCGGCCGGGACACTGAAGCTTTCTTT. As protein: CASSEFGRDTEAFF.

This clone is a singleton in its sample. The gene calls are TRBV10-3 and TRBJ1-4; a weak D match, TRBD1 (5 bases). V gave up 3 bases and J gave up 9 bases, with 11 bases separating them. CDR3 length equals 13 residues. Germline lookup yields CDR1 ENHRY and CDR2 SYGVKD. The DNA of the CDR3 is TGTGCCATCAGTGAACAGGCCTCGCAAAAACTGTTTTTT. Protein: CAISEQASQKLFF.